These 29 T cell receptor beta chains came from one sample sequenced in a study of cytomegalovirus exposure and HLA in healthy donors. PCR amplification relied on 60 Vbeta primers (plus 13 Jbeta primers). Measured with immunoSEQ multiplex PCR; TCRdb has only the in-frame clones, and not every one. The table lists just over 200,000 clones, approximately 70% of them singletons, with 2.6% in the top ten. The sample comprised PBMCs. All receptors derive from a middle-aged man in good health and CMV-seropositive.

The rearrangement links TRBV2 to TRBJ2-5; 8 nucleotides agree with TRBD1. Matching the DNA end better, TRBJ2-7 makes the J call doubtful. The CDR3 loop spans 14 amino acids. Germline loops: CDR1 SNHLY, CDR2 FYNNEI. The CDR3 here is CASMRDRGNGEQYF. CDR3 DNA sequence: TGTGCCAGCATGCGAGACAGGGGAAACGGCGAGCAGTACTTC.

This clone was counted a few times. The V call is TRBV6-5, the J call TRBJ2-5; 9 nucleotides align to TRBD2. Germline V gene sequence: CDR1 MNHEY, CDR2 SVGAGI. The trim removed 5 bases at V and 2 bases at J, leaving 3 bases unmatched. The CDR3 length is 14 residues. The CDR3 is CASSVTSGQETQYF. CDR3 DNA sequence: TGTGCCAGCAGTGTGACTAGCGGACAAGAGACCCAGTACTTC.

The chain is built from TRBV7-3 and TRBJ1-1; no reliable D call. With 5 bases removed from V and 1 base from J, the gap between germline ends came to 8 bases. Looked up from germline, CDR1 is SGHTA and CDR2 is FQGTGA. The CDR3 extends over 13 amino acids. Here the CDR3 DNA reads TGTGCCAGCAGCGTCAACAGGAACACTGAAGCTTTCTTT. It codes for CASSVNRNTEAFF.

This clone was found a few times. The V and J genes are TRBV6-5 and TRBJ1-2; TRBD1 is a possible D gene (5 bases). Germline CDR1 and CDR2: MNHEY and SVGAGI. The ends were cut back, 10 bases at V and 2 bases at J, with 11 bases in the middle. This CDR3 is built from 12 residues. CDR3 DNA: TGTGCCATCGGACACCCAAACTATGGCTACACCTTC. Translation: CAIGHPNYGYTF.

V and J are TRBV11-2 and TRBJ1-2; unclear D gene. Trimming took 6 bases from V and 8 from J, leaving 10 bases between them. CDR1 and CDR2 (germline): SGHAT, FQNNGV. The CDR3 spans 11 residues. The CDR3, as DNA: TGTGCCAGCAGTCCAGGAGGAGGCTACACCTTC. It codes for CASSPGGGYTF.

This clone was detected only a few times. The chain has TRBV4-1 and TRBJ1-6, with D hard to call. V lost 4 bases to trimming and J lost 10 bases, with 29 bases between them. Germline assignment: CDR1 MGHRA and CDR2 YSYEKL. CDR3 length: 19 residues. This CDR3 is CASSLIPISGIGFWSPLHF. The CDR3 DNA reads as TGCGCCAGCAGCCTCATCCCTATCTCGGGGATAGGGTTTTGGTCACCCCTCCACTTT.

This sequence joins TRBV9 and TRBJ2-5; 10 bases are shared with TRBD1. CDR3 size: 15 residues. V shed 0 bases and J 4 bases; nucleotides not matched to a gene: 3. Germline V gene sequence: CDR1 SGDLS, CDR2 YYNGEE. CDR3: CASSVEGDRGETQYF. DNA of the CDR3: TGTGCCAGCAGCGTAGAGGGGGACAGGGGAGAGACCCAGTACTTC. Full variable domain (remainder filled in from reference TRBV9 and TRBJ2-5): DSGVTQTPKHLITATGQRVTLRCSPRSGDLSVYWYQQSLDQGLQFLIQYYNGEERAKGNILERFSAQQFPDLHSELNLSSLELGDSALYFCASSVEGDRGETQYFGPGTRLLVL.

This clone was recorded only once. The rearrangement joins TRBV25-1 to TRBJ2-1, with 13 bases aligning to TRBD2. CDR3 length: 15 amino acids. CDR1 and CDR2 (germline): MGHDK, SYGVNS. V shed 6 bases, J shed 7 bases, and the junction held 6 bases outside the gene matches. CDR3 bases: TGTGCCAGCAGCCGGACTAGCGGGGGACAGAATGAGCAGTTCTTC. Its translation is CASSRTSGGQNEQFF.

The count of this clone is one. The V call is TRBV6-6, the J call TRBJ2-3; perhaps TRBD2 as D (5 bases). V gave up 2 bases and J gave up 2 bases, with 11 bases separating them. The germline gives CDR1 MNHNY, CDR2 SVGAGI (reference sequence). The CDR3 consists of 15 residues. The CDR3 loop reads CASSYERLATDTQYF. CDR3 DNA: TGTGCCAGCAGTTACGAGAGGCTAGCCACAGATACGCAGTATTTT.

The chain joins TRBV5-1 to TRBJ2-2; D is ambiguous. Looked up from germline, CDR1 is SGHRS and CDR2 is YFSETQ. This CDR3 has 13 residues. V lost 3 bases and J lost 6, with 9 bases in between. CDR3 residues: CASSSPIAGELFF. As DNA, the CDR3 is TGCGCCAGCAGCTCCCCCATTGCCGGGGAGCTGTTTTTT.

This chain uses TRBV7-2 with TRBJ2-3; D unclear. V was shortened by 6 bases and J by 2 bases, with 12 bases between the two germline ends. This CDR3 comprises 14 residues. Per germline, CDR1 SGHTA and CDR2 FQGNSA. The CDR3 region is CASSYDIATDTQYF. The CDR3 DNA is TGTGCCAGCAGTTACGACATCGCCACAGATACGCAGTATTTT.

This clone was seen a handful of times. The V call is TRBV7-2, the J call TRBJ2-3; perhaps TRBD2 as D (6 bases). CDR1 and CDR2 (germline): SGHTA, FQGNSA. Trimming took off 5 bases at V and 1 base at J, with 16 bases between the two ends. The CDR3 has 16 amino acids. The CDR3 protein is CASSPRSGGGTDTQYF. CDR3 sequence (DNA): TGTGCCAGCAGCCCACGGAGCGGAGGGGGCACAGATACGCAGTATTTT.

This clone appeared a few times. The chain joins TRBV19 to TRBJ2-7; 8 nucleotides align to TRBD2. CDR3 length: 13 residues. Trimming cost V 6 bases and J 7 bases; bases outside gene matches: 8. Per germline, CDR1 LNHDA and CDR2 SQIVND (reference sequence). The CDR3 DNA reads as TGTGCCAGTAGCGACCAGCGGGGGTTTGAGCAGTACTTC. Its translation is CASSDQRGFEQYF. The full variable domain, completed using reference TRBV19 and TRBJ2-7, is DGGITQSPKYLFRKEGQNVTLSCEQNLNHDAMYWYRQDPGQGLRLIYYSQIVNDFQKGDIAEGYSVSREKKESFPLTVTSAQKNPTAFYLCASSDQRGFEQYFGPGTRLTVT.

In this sample, this clone turned up a few times. The chain employs TRBV6-5 and TRBJ1-1; D may be TRBD1 (6 bases). The germline CDR1 and CDR2 sequences are MNHEY and SVGAGI. Deletions cut 4 bases from V and 8 bases from J, with 14 bases between. The CDR3 sequence is 13 residues long. This chain's CDR3 is CASSSKGTSEAFF. The CDR3 DNA reads TGTGCCAGCAGTTCAAAAGGGACATCAGAAGCTTTCTTT.

The chain couples TRBV18 to TRBJ1-2, with 9 bases matching TRBD1. The CDR3 extends over 16 amino acids. The trim removed 4 bases at V and 8 bases at J, leaving 14 bases unmatched. CDR1 and CDR2 (germline): KGHSH, LQKENI. DNA for the CDR3: TGTGCCAGCTCACAAAGTACCGGGACAGGGACGAAAGGCTACACCTTC. Amino acid sequence: CASSQSTGTGTKGYTF.

The V and J genes are TRBV5-6 and TRBJ2-5; 9 bases line up with TRBD2. CDR1 SGHDT and CDR2 YYEEEE come from the germline V gene. Unmatched junction bases numbered 6, after V lost 4 bases and J lost 5 bases. The CDR3 length is 14 residues. The CDR3 DNA sequence: TGTGCCAGCAGCAGAGGACTAGCGCGGGAGACCCAGTACTTC. Its translation is CASSRGLARETQYF.

The J gene is TRBJ1-1, the V gene TRBV5-1; TRBD1 matches at 7 bases. Losses at the gene ends were 1 base for V and 4 bases for J; bases not matched to a gene: 4. From germline, CDR1 is SGHRS and CDR2 YFSETQ. There are 14 residues in the CDR3. For the CDR3, the DNA is TGCGCCAGCAGCTTGACCACAGGGGCCACTGAAGCTTTCTTT. Amino acids: CASSLTTGATEAFF.

The V gene is TRBV19, the J gene TRBJ1-5, with 7 positions matching TRBD1. The CDR3 is 17 residues long. The germline CDR1 and CDR2 sequences are LNHDA and SQIVND (reference sequence). The junction had 13 bases not matched to a gene; V was cut back by 5 bases and J by 3 bases. The CDR3 here is CASSPDREYSYNQPQHF. The CDR3 coding sequence is TGTGCCAGTAGTCCCGACAGGGAATATAGTTACAATCAGCCCCAGCATTTT.

The CDR3 sequence: CASSSLRSRGSNTEAFF. CDR3 coding DNA: TGTGCCAGCAGCTCGCTCAGAAGCAGGGGTAGCAACACTGAAGCTTTCTTT. This chain joins TRBV7-9 and TRBJ1-1; TRBD1 might be the D (6 bases). The CDR3 is 17 amino acids. Trimming left V 4 bases short and J 2 bases short, with 20 bases between. Germline CDR1 and CDR2: SEHNR and FQNEAQ (reference sequence).

The chain links TRBV7-2 to TRBJ2-7; 8 bases fit TRBD2. The trim removed 5 bases at V and 5 bases at J, leaving 11 bases unmatched. CDR1 SGHTA and CDR2 FQGNSA come from the germline V gene. CDR3 length equals 15 residues. In nucleotides, the CDR3 is TGTGCCAGCAGCCCCCGACTAGCGTTCTTGGACGAGCAGTACTTC. Translated: CASSPRLAFLDEQYF. Combining the CDR3 with reference TRBV7-2 and TRBJ2-7 gives the whole variable domain GAGVSQSPSNKVTEKGKDVELRCDPISGHTALYWYRQSLGQGLEFLIYFQGNSAPDKSGLPSDRFSAERTGGSVSTLTIQRTQQEDSAVYLCASSPRLAFLDEQYFGPGTRLTVT.

The chain couples TRBV5-1 to TRBJ1-6; 7 bases fit TRBD1. The germline CDR1 and CDR2 sequences are SGHRS and YFSETQ. V shed 4 bases, J shed 10 bases, and the junction held 5 bases outside the gene matches. This CDR3 contains 13 residues. CDR3 sequence: CASSNDRVSPLHF. For the CDR3, the DNA is TGCGCCAGCAGCAACGACAGGGTATCACCCCTCCACTTT.

CDR3 amino acids: CASSPPGVGQETQYF. CDR3 nucleotides: TGTGCCAGCTCACCGCCGGGTGTCGGGCAAGAGACCCAGTACTTC. The chain carries TRBV18 and TRBJ2-5; D is undetermined. V was pared by 3 bases and J by 2 bases, with 13 bases between. This CDR3 is 15 amino acids long. Germline V gene data show CDR1 as KGHSH and CDR2 as LQKENI. The full variable domain, its missing parts supplied by reference TRBV18 and TRBJ2-5, is NAGVMQNPRHLVRRRGQEARLRCSPMKGHSHVYWYRQLPEEGLKFMVYLQKENIIDESGMPKERFSAEFPKEGPSILRIQQVVRGDSAAYFCASSPPGVGQETQYFGPGTRLLVL.

The chain uses TRBV4-3 and TRBJ1-2; 10 nucleotides align to TRBD1. The germline V gene encodes CDR1 LGHNA and CDR2 YSLEER. The CDR3 has 16 amino acids. V gave up 0 bases and J gave up 3 bases; unmatched junction bases: 4. CDR3 in DNA: TGCGCCAGCAGCCAAGAGTCGACAGGGGGCTACTATGGCTACACCTTC. Translation gives CASSQESTGGYYGYTF.

This sequence joins TRBV7-2 and TRBJ2-1; possible D gene TRBD1, 6 bases. V lost 4 bases and J 7 bases, leaving 14 bases between the germline ends. The CDR3 extends over 14 amino acids. Per germline, CDR1 SGHTA and CDR2 FQGNSA. The CDR3 nucleotides are TGTGCCAGCAGCTCCCGCTACAGGGAAAATGAGCAGTTCTTC. This sequence encodes CASSSRYRENEQFF.

CDR3 in amino acids: CASSQASFGGSGNTIYF. Here the CDR3 DNA reads TGCGCCAGCAGCCAAGCTTCATTCGGCGGCTCTGGAAACACCATATATTTT. This chain uses TRBV4-1 with TRBJ1-3; D uncertain. The germline V gene encodes CDR1 MGHRA and CDR2 YSYEKL. V lost 1 base and J 0 bases, leaving 13 bases between the germline ends. CDR3 length: 17 residues.

The chain has TRBV19 and TRBJ1-5; unclear D gene. From germline, CDR1 is LNHDA and CDR2 SQIVND (reference sequence). V was cut by 8 bases and J by 4 bases, with 15 bases left in between. The CDR3 spans 14 residues. Here the CDR3 reads CASGKGGPNQPQHF. The CDR3, as DNA: TGTGCCAGTGGTAAAGGAGGGCCAAATCAGCCCCAGCATTTT.

To note about this clone: A junction end diverges from the germline sequence, so it may reflect a read error. The chain employs TRBV27 and TRBJ1-5; D is unresolved. CDR1 is MNHEY, CDR2 SMNVEV, per germline (reference sequence). This CDR3 is 13 amino acids long. CDR3 DNA sequence: TGTGCCACCAGTGCCCAGAGCAATCAGCCCCAGCATTTT. Translated: CATSAQSNQPQHF.

The V and J genes are TRBV19 and TRBJ1-4; D possibly corresponds to TRBD1 (6 bases). The CDR3 consists of 15 residues. V lost 3 bases and J 8 bases, leaving 16 bases between the germline ends. Per germline, CDR1 LNHDA and CDR2 SQIVND (reference sequence). The CDR3 here is CASSISGGEGEKLFF. The CDR3 DNA is TGTGCCAGTAGTATTTCGGGGGGCGAAGGCGAAAAACTGTTTTTT.

J is TRBJ2-7 and V is TRBV11-2; D may be TRBD2 (6 bases). CDR1 and CDR2 from the germline V gene are SGHAT and FQNNGV. The length of the CDR3 is 14 residues. The V gene lost 1 base and the J gene lost 4 bases, with 11 bases spanning the gap. CDR3 DNA: TGTGCCAGCAGCTTAGTCGCGGGGAATTACGAGCAGTACTTC. Protein product: CASSLVAGNYEQYF.